The rows below give T cell receptor beta chains drawn from one sample of a study of beta chain features in type 1 diabetes. The assay was immunoSEQ multiplex PCR, and TCRdb's table has in-frame clones only and misses some. Seen here are roughly 340,000 clones, approximately 13% observed once, and the top ten hold roughly 0.015%. The specimen was naive CD4+ T cells from blood. The receptor source for this set is a woman in her late teens or twenties with type 1 diabetes. CDR3s include the opening cysteine and the closing phenylalanine or tryptophan. D genes are given only for firm matches. Expanded clones get a size class; other rows say once, few or many, or leave the size out.

v_call,j_call,d_call,cdr3_length,clone_size,cdr3_nt,cdr3_aa
TRBV28,TRBJ2-1,-,14,-,TGTGCCACCCAAGGGGGGGTTGTCCACAATGAGCAGTTCTTC,CATQGGVVHNEQFF
TRBV7-2,TRBJ2-5,-,15,-,TGTGCCAGCAGCTCCAGTGGGCGGGAAGGGGAGACCCAGTACTTC,CASSSSGREGETQYF
TRBV2,TRBJ2-5,-,14,few,TGTGCCAGCGGACACCTAGGTACTGGGGAGACCCAGTACTTC,CASGHLGTGETQYF
TRBV14,TRBJ2-3,TRBD2,15,-,TGTGCCAGCAGCCCCCTAGCGGGACATGGGGATACGCAGTATTTT,CASSPLAGHGDTQYF
TRBV27,TRBJ2-1,TRBD2,20,once,TGTGCCAGCAGTTTGACCCCGGGACTAGCGGGGCAGGGGGCCTACAATGAGCAGTTCTTC,CASSLTPGLAGQGAYNEQFF
TRBV30,TRBJ2-1,-,14,-,TGTGCCTGGAGTACTTGGAGCGGTTTCAATGAGCAGTTCTTC,CAWSTWSGFNEQFF
TRBV18,TRBJ1-2,-,16,-,TGTGCCAGCTCACCAGGTCTAACAGGCCGGAACTATGGCTACACCTTC,CASSPGLTGRNYGYTF
TRBV7-9,TRBJ2-3,TRBD1,12,-,TGTGCCAGCAGCCCAGGGGGAGATACGCAGTATTTT,CASSPGGDTQYF
TRBV29-1,TRBJ2-6,TRBD1,14,few,TGCAGCGCCACAGGGGGATCTGGGGCCAACGTCCTGACTTTC,CSATGGSGANVLTF
TRBV19,TRBJ2-7,-,15,-,TGTGCCAGTAGTATGTTGGCAGATCCCTTCTACGAGCAGTACTTC,CASSMLADPFYEQYF
TRBV30,TRBJ2-3,-,15,few,TGTGCCTGGAGTGTCGGCGACAGGATCACAGATACGCAGTATTTT,CAWSVGDRITDTQYF
TRBV7-9,TRBJ2-3,TRBD2,18,-,TGTGCCAGCAGCTTCTCTCAAGGACTAGCGGACAACACAGATACGCAGTATTTT,CASSFSQGLADNTDTQYF
TRBV7-9,TRBJ2-1,TRBD1,17,-,TGTGCCAGCAGCTCCCCGCTCGGGGACAGGGGTTACAATGAGCAGTTCTTC,CASSSPLGDRGYNEQFF
TRBV5-4,TRBJ2-1,-,13,once,TGTGCCAGCAGCCAAGATACGGGCAATGAGCAGTTCTTC,CASSQDTGNEQFF
TRBV2,TRBJ2-1,TRBD2,14,-,TGTGCCAGCGGAGGGAGGGCGGTAGGTAGTGAGCAGTTCTTC,CASGGRAVGSEQFF
TRBV30,TRBJ1-5,TRBD1,14,-,TGTGCCTGGAGTCAAGGGGGCCGGAATCAGCCCCAGCATTTT,CAWSQGGRNQPQHF
TRBV6-5,TRBJ2-7,TRBD1,15,few,TGTGCCAGCACCGACCCAACACAGGGGACCTACGAGCAGTACTTC,CASTDPTQGTYEQYF
TRBV7-2,TRBJ2-7,TRBD2,15,few,TGTGCCAGCGCCATGGTAGCGGGAGGGTCCTACGAGCAGTACTTC,CASAMVAGGSYEQYF
TRBV9,TRBJ2-1,TRBD2,15,few,TGTGCCAGCAGCGTAGGACTAGCGGGAGGTCATGAGCAGTTCTTC,CASSVGLAGGHEQFF
TRBV20-1,TRBJ2-7,-,11,few,TGCAGTGCTGGTGAGGGCTACGAGCAGTACTTC,CSAGEGYEQYF
TRBV19,TRBJ1-1,TRBD1,17,-,TGTGCCAGTAGTATAATATGGGACAGCCTACCGAACACTGAAGCTTTCTTT,CASSIIWDSLPNTEAFF
TRBV29-1,TRBJ1-1,-,17,-,TGCAGCGTTGGGCCCCCCAAGGGCAGGGGTATGAACACTGAAGCTTTCTTT,CSVGPPKGRGMNTEAFF
TRBV10-3,TRBJ2-1,TRBD2,15,-,TGTGCCATCAGTGGACTAGCGGGGCCTCCCGATGAGCAGTTCTTC,CAISGLAGPPDEQFF
TRBV9,TRBJ2-1,TRBD2,16,-,TGTGCCAGCAGCGTAGTGCCTAGCGGGAGAGGCAATGAGCAGTTCTTC,CASSVVPSGRGNEQFF
TRBV21-1,TRBJ2-7,-,15,-,TGTGCCAGCAGTCAAGCGGCCAGACGGGCAAAGGAGCAGTACTTC,CASSQAARRAKEQYF
TRBV5-1,TRBJ2-4,-,15,few,TGCGCCAGCAGTTTGGGGTACAGGGTGGAAAACATTCAGTACTTC,CASSLGYRVENIQYF
TRBV7-9,TRBJ2-3,TRBD1,15,few,TGTGCCAGCAGCCTATTGGGACAGGGTGGAGATACGCAGTATTTT,CASSLLGQGGDTQYF
TRBV7-9,TRBJ2-2,-,16,once,TGTGCCAGCAGCCTTCGGGGGGCAGCGAACACCGGGGAGCTGTTTTTT,CASSLRGAANTGELFF
TRBV7-8,TRBJ1-1,-,19,-,TGTGCCAGCAGCTTCCTAACCCCTCGGGGGGGACATTTTAACACTGAAGCTTTCTTT,CASSFLTPRGGHFNTEAFF
TRBV13,TRBJ1-2,TRBD1,15,few,TGTGCCAGCAGCATTAACAGGGGCCAGGTATCTGGCTACACCTTC,CASSINRGQVSGYTF
TRBV5-4,TRBJ2-6,TRBD1,17,-,TGTGCCAGCACCTCTTTCGGACAGGGGACTGGGGCCAACGTCCTGACTTTC,CASTSFGQGTGANVLTF
TRBV4-3,TRBJ2-1,TRBD2,17,-,TGCGCCAGCAGCACACCCTGGGCTAGCGGGAGTTACAATGAGCAGTTCTTC,CASSTPWASGSYNEQFF
TRBV28,TRBJ2-1,-,13,many,TGTGCCAGCATAACTCCCCAGGGCCATGAGCAGTTCTTC,CASITPQGHEQFF
TRBV7-9,TRBJ2-1,-,14,few,TGTGCCAGCAGCTTGAAGAGACTCTACAATGAGCAGTTCTTC,CASSLKRLYNEQFF
TRBV30,TRBJ2-2,TRBD1,15,-,TGTGCCTGGAGTAACCCCGGGACAGGGGGCTCCGAGCTGTTTTTT,CAWSNPGTGGSELFF
TRBV29-1,TRBJ1-1,TRBD1,13,few,TGCAGCGTTGAAGGCCAGGGGGTTAAGGGAGCTTTCTTT,CSVEGQGVKGAFF
TRBV5-1,TRBJ2-3,TRBD2,17,-,TGCGCCAGCAGCGGAAAAACCGGGACTAGCGGTACAGATACGCAGTATTTT,CASSGKTGTSGTDTQYF
TRBV29-1,TRBJ2-3,-,15,few,TGCAGCGTATCCAGGGAGGTGACACACACAGATACGCAGTATTTT,CSVSREVTHTDTQYF
TRBV28,TRBJ2-3,TRBD2,18,-,TGTGCCAGCATCCTCTCGAGCGGACTAGCGGGATTCACAGATACGCAGTATTTT,CASILSSGLAGFTDTQYF
TRBV9,TRBJ2-1,TRBD2,16,few,TGTGCCAGCAGCGTAGGGGGAGCGGGGGGCTACAATGAGCAGTTCTTC,CASSVGGAGGYNEQFF
TRBV29-1,TRBJ2-1,TRBD2,15,few,TGCAGCGTTGGGTTCCGGCTAGCGGTTTACAATGAGCAGTTCTTC,CSVGFRLAVYNEQFF
TRBV19,TRBJ1-2,-,14,-,TGTGCCAGTAGTTTATCCCGACAAACCTATGGCTACACCTTC,CASSLSRQTYGYTF
TRBV7-2,TRBJ2-5,TRBD2,16,-,TGTGCCAGCAGCCCGCAAGCGGACAAACGCGGGGGGACCCAGTACTTC,CASSPQADKRGGTQYF
TRBV6-5,TRBJ1-2,TRBD1,13,-,TGTGCCAGCAGCGGACAGGAGAACTATGGCTACACCTTC,CASSGQENYGYTF
TRBV19,TRBJ2-3,-,15,-,TGTGCCAGTAGTATGGAGAGAATTGGCACAGATACGCAGTATTTT,CASSMERIGTDTQYF
TRBV21-1,TRBJ2-7,-,12,few,TGTGCCAGCAAGGAACTAGCAGGCGAGCAGTACTTC,CASKELAGEQYF
TRBV19,TRBJ1-4,TRBD1,16,-,TGTGCCAGTAGAGGGGGACAGGCGGTCGGTAATGAAAAACTGTTTTTT,CASRGGQAVGNEKLFF
TRBV7-9,TRBJ2-7,TRBD1,14,-,TGTGCCAGCAGCCTGGGACAGGGCTTCTACGAGCAGTACTTC,CASSLGQGFYEQYF
TRBV18,TRBJ2-5,-,13,-,TGTGCCAGCTCACCAACCGGTCAAGAGACCCAGTACTTC,CASSPTGQETQYF
TRBV19,TRBJ2-1,TRBD2,15,few,TGTGCCAGTATATCCGGGACTAGCGGGAACAATGAGCAGTTCTTC,CASISGTSGNNEQFF
TRBV5-6,TRBJ2-1,-,12,-,TGTGCCAGCAGCACCCGGGACACAGAGCAGTTCTTC,CASSTRDTEQFF
TRBV7-9,TRBJ1-1,TRBD1,16,-,TGTGCCAGCAGCTTACAATCTCGGACAGGGAAGACTGAAGCTTTCTTT,CASSLQSRTGKTEAFF